This T cell receptor (beta chain) comes out of a study of blood T cell repertoires in COVID-19. Looking at the study overall: The United States, Italy and Spain were the sources of the acute and convalescent COVID-19 samples. Sources were T cells, B-cell-depleted T cells, or PBMCs; the material itself was cDNA or gDNA.

Under the authors' procedure: Amplification from reference gene primers served as the basis for estimated nucleated cell counts. The table came from immunoSEQ multiplex PCR; TCRdb's copy has only in-frame clones and leaves some out. Clone size and V and J calls were adopted from that table, with D and trimming inferred from the DNA. The sample has under 300,000 clones, 80% to 90% seen once; the top ten hold 9.5% to 11%. This receptor was identified in a woman in her seventies with acute or convalescent COVID-19. Material: peripheral blood.

The CDR3 sequence: CASSQEWGGRGTNEKLFF. For the CDR3, the DNA is TGTGCCAGCAGCCAAGAATGGGGGGGGCGAGGAACTAATGAAAAACTGTTTTTT. The V call is TRBV4-2, the J call TRBJ1-4; D may be TRBD1 (6 bases). Germline V gives CDR1 LGHNA, CDR2 YNFKEQ. V lost 0 bases and J 1 base, leaving 15 bases between the germline ends. The CDR3 is 18 residues long.